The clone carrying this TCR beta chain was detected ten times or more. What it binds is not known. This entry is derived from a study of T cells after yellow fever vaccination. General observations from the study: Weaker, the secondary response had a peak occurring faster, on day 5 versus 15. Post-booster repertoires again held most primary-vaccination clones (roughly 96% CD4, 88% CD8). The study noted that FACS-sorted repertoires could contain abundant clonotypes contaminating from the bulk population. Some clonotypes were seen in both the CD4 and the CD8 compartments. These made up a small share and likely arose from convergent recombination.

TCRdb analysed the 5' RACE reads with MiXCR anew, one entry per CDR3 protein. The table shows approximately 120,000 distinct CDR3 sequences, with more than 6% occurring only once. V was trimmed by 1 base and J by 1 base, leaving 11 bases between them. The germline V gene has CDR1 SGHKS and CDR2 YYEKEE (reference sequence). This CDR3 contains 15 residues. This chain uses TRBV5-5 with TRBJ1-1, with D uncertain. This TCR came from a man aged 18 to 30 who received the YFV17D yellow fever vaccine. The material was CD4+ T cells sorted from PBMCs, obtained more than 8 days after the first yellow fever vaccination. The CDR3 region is CASSLRASANTEAFF. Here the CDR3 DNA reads TGTGCCAGCAGCTTGAGAGCATCCGCGAACACTGAAGCTTTCTTT.